One and the same sample provided the 20 T cell receptor beta chains below, sequenced in a study of cytomegalovirus exposure and HLA in healthy donors. Libraries were prepared by immunoSEQ multiplex PCR; TCRdb keeps only in-frame clonotypes and omits some of them. The table shows tens of thousands of clones, with just over 90% occurring only once. Source material: PBMCs. Source of these receptors: a woman between 18 and 29 years old in good health and CMV-seronegative.

The chain joins TRBV27 to TRBJ1-1; D perhaps matches TRBD1 (6 bases). Per the germline V gene, CDR1 is MNHEY and CDR2 is SMNVEV (reference sequence). CDR3 length: 12 residues. V lost 9 bases to trimming and J lost 7 bases, with 15 bases between them. The CDR3: CASQGKGIEAFF. DNA of the CDR3: TGTGCCAGTCAGGGGAAGGGGATTGAAGCTTTCTTT.

Comments on this clone: A read error may produce the germline difference seen at one junction end. This rearrangement joins TRBV5-1 to TRBJ2-5; 9 bases are shared with TRBD1. The CDR3 has 15 residues. The germline V gene has CDR1 SGHRS and CDR2 YFSETQ. The CDR3 reads CASSFIDRGKEAQYF. The CDR3 DNA follows: TGCGCCAGCAGCTTTATAGACAGGGGGAAAGAGGCCCAGTACTTC.

The CDR3 region is CSALMTGNNEKLFF. The CDR3 DNA reads TGCAGCGCCCTTATGACAGGGAACAATGAAAAACTGTTTTTT. V is TRBV29-1 and J is TRBJ1-4; TRBD1 matches 7 bases. The CDR3 has 14 residues. The V gene's germline CDR1 is SQVTM and CDR2 ANQGSEA. J was trimmed by 5 bases and V by 7 bases; bases with no gene match: 10.

This sequence joins TRBV5-1 and TRBJ2-7; 8 bases are a match to TRBD1. The V and J ends lost 4 bases and 4 bases, in that order; junction bases with no gene match: 13. CDR1 and CDR2 (germline): SGHRS, YFSETQ. The CDR3 runs to 16 residues. The DNA for the CDR3 is TGCGCCAGCAGCGTGCGACCGGGACAGGCCGCGTACGAGCAGTACTTC. This sequence encodes CASSVRPGQAAYEQYF.

The chain recombines TRBV5-1 with TRBJ2-3, with 7 nucleotides matching TRBD2. The CDR3 sequence is 13 residues long. V shed 4 bases and J 1 base; nucleotides not matched to a gene: 0. CDR1 SGHRS and CDR2 YFSETQ come from the germline V gene. The CDR3 region is CASSGGGTDTQYF. In DNA form, the CDR3 reads TGCGCCAGCAGCGGGGGGGGCACAGATACGCAGTATTTT.

Only one count was recorded for this clone. J is TRBJ2-2 and V is TRBV7-6; D is perhaps TRBD1 (6 bases). Between the trimmed V and J ends, which lost 3 bases and 5 bases, there was a span of 10 bases. This CDR3 contains 14 residues. Germline V gives CDR1 SGHVS, CDR2 FNYEAQ. The CDR3 nucleotides read TGTGCCAGCAGCTTCGGCAGGGGTACCGGGGAGCTGTTTTTT. Its protein is CASSFGRGTGELFF. Full variable domain (rest looked up from reference TRBV7-6 and TRBJ2-2): GAGVSQSPRYKVTKRGQDVALRCDPISGHVSLYWYRQALGQGPEFLTYFNYEAQQDKSGLPNDRFSAERPEGSISTLTIQRTEQRDSAMYRCASSFGRGTGELFFGEGSRLTVL.

The V gene is TRBV19, the J gene TRBJ2-3; 10 bases agree with TRBD1. The CDR3 contains 15 residues. V shed 4 bases and J 2 bases; nucleotides not matched to a gene: 3. The V gene's germline CDR1 is LNHDA and CDR2 SQIVND (reference sequence). The CDR3: CASSSGTGDTDTQYF. The CDR3 DNA follows: TGTGCCAGTAGTAGCGGGACAGGGGACACAGATACGCAGTATTTT.

The chain carries TRBV6-5 and TRBJ2-3; D is perhaps TRBD2 (5 bases). Germline V lookup: CDR1 MNHEY, CDR2 SVGAGI. V was clipped by 8 bases and J by 0 bases, with 6 bases between them. The CDR3 loop spans 12 amino acids. CDR3 sequence: CASGESTDTQYF. CDR3 DNA: TGTGCCAGCGGGGAGAGCACAGATACGCAGTATTTT.

The genes are TRBV6-5 and TRBJ1-3; TRBD1 agrees at 8 bases. Germline CDR1 MNHEY, CDR2 SVGAGI. The CDR3 is made up of 14 amino acids. V dropped 6 bases and J dropped 4; count of bases not matched to a gene: 5. CDR3 nucleotides: TGTGCCAGCAGCCCCCAGGGGGCAGGAAACACCATATATTTT. Its translation: CASSPQGAGNTIYF.

The chain uses TRBV28 and TRBJ2-7; TRBD2 matches 8 bases. The ends lost 5 bases at V and 2 bases at J; junction bases unmatched: 5. Germline V gives CDR1 MDHEN, CDR2 SYDVKM. This CDR3 is 14 amino acids long. CDR3 sequence reads: CASSTSGSPYEQYF. The CDR3 DNA reads TGTGCCAGCAGTACCAGCGGGAGTCCCTACGAGCAGTACTTC.

The rearrangement uses TRBV5-4 and TRBJ2-5, with unresolved D. Germline CDR1 reads SGHNT; CDR2 reads YYREEE (reference sequence). This CDR3 has 13 amino acids. Trimming pared 4 bases from V and 4 bases from J, leaving 11 bases between. The CDR3 DNA sequence: TGTGCCAGCAGCCCGGAGCAAGGAGAGACCCAGTACTTC. It translates to CASSPEQGETQYF.

The chain carries TRBV6-1 and TRBJ2-3; the match to TRBD1 covers 10 bases. From germline, CDR1 is MNHNS and CDR2 SASEGT. The length of the CDR3 is 15 residues. Trimming removed 4 bases from V and 3 bases from J; junction bases left unmatched: 4. CDR3 amino acids: CASSAGTGETDTQYF. In DNA, the CDR3 is TGTGCCAGCAGTGCCGGGACAGGGGAAACAGATACGCAGTATTTT.

This chain joins TRBV5-1 and TRBJ2-5; TRBD2 agrees at 10 bases. The germline V gene has CDR1 SGHRS and CDR2 YFSETQ. The V and J ends lost 4 bases and 4 bases, in that order; junction bases with no gene match: 13. The CDR3 spans 17 residues. CDR3 loop: CASSPATVLAGVETQYF. The CDR3 region has the DNA TGCGCCAGCAGCCCCGCCACCGTGCTAGCGGGAGTAGAGACCCAGTACTTC.

The chain carries TRBV18 and TRBJ2-7; D is undetermined. The germline V gene encodes CDR1 KGHSH and CDR2 LQKENI. Between the trimmed V and J ends, which lost 3 bases and 3 bases, there was a span of 9 bases. The CDR3 covers 13 residues. The CDR3 loop is CASSPEVGYEQYF. CDR3 DNA: TGTGCCAGCTCACCCGAGGTTGGCTACGAGCAGTACTTC.

The V gene is TRBV9, the J gene TRBJ2-2; D remains ambiguous. This CDR3 has 12 amino acids. Trimming took off 6 bases at V and 5 bases at J, with 8 bases between the two ends. The germline V gene encodes CDR1 SGDLS and CDR2 YYNGEE. Here the CDR3 reads CASTLPTGELFF. The DNA of the CDR3 is TGTGCCAGCACCCTCCCTACCGGGGAGCTGTTTTTT.

The chain employs TRBV7-2 and TRBJ2-4; TRBD2 matches 8 bases. This CDR3 contains 17 residues. Trimming at V came to 1 base and at J to 8 bases, leaving 13 bases not matched to a gene. Germline CDR1 and CDR2: SGHTA and FQGNSA. The DNA for the CDR3 is TGTGCCAGCAGCTTAGGGCTAGCGGGCCAATCCGGAGACATTCAGTACTTC. Translating gives CASSLGLAGQSGDIQYF.

The rearrangement joins TRBV6-1 to TRBJ2-7, with D perhaps matching TRBD1 (6 bases). The CDR3 has 14 amino acids. Germline values: CDR1 MNHNS, CDR2 SASEGT. Trimming shortened V by 2 bases and J by 6 bases, and 14 bases separated the two germline ends. CDR3: CASSEPSQGPEQYF. CDR3 sequence (DNA): TGTGCCAGCAGTGAACCCTCACAGGGCCCCGAGCAGTACTTC.

The rearrangement uses TRBV28 and TRBJ2-3; the D gene is possibly TRBD2 (6 bases). CDR3 length: 17 residues. V lost 6 bases and J 2 bases, leaving 21 bases between the germline ends. Germline loops: CDR1 MDHEN, CDR2 SYDVKM. CDR3 sequence: CASRPHGPGRDTDTQYF. CDR3 coding DNA: TGTGCCAGCAGACCCCACGGCCCGGGGCGGGACACAGATACGCAGTATTTT.

The chain combines TRBV28 with TRBJ1-1, with D hard to call. CDR1 MDHEN and CDR2 SYDVKM come from the germline V gene. This CDR3 is built from 15 residues. The ends were cut back, 8 bases at V and 0 bases at J, with 16 bases in the middle. The DNA for the CDR3 is TGTGCCAGCCCCCCTGCCGCGTATATGAACACTGAAGCTTTCTTT. Its translation: CASPPAAYMNTEAFF.

The chain recombines TRBV4-1 with TRBJ2-3, with D possibly being TRBD1 (6 bases). The CDR3 runs 14 residues. CDR1 MGHRA and CDR2 YSYEKL come from the germline V gene. The ends were cut back, 11 bases at V and 2 bases at J, with 17 bases in the middle. CDR3 loop: CAARQVMDTDTQYF. Here the CDR3 DNA reads TGCGCCGCCCGACAGGTAATGGACACAGATACGCAGTATTTT.